The 7 T cell receptor beta chains below were found in one sample sequenced in a study of cytomegalovirus exposure and HLA in healthy donors. Use of 60 Vbeta and 13 Jbeta primers characterized the PCR. Profiled with immunoSEQ multiplex PCR; TCRdb holds only in-frame clones, not every one. The table shows around 160,000 clones, with 60% to 80% occurring only once. The specimen was PBMCs. The receptors were gathered from a middle-aged man in good health and CMV-seropositive.

The chain recombines TRBV9 with TRBJ1-1; 8 bases line up with TRBD1. Trimming removed 4 bases from V and 4 bases from J; junction bases left unmatched: 6. Germline CDR1 is SGDLS and CDR2 is YYNGEE. The CDR3 runs to 14 residues. CDR3 DNA: TGTGCCAGCAGCCCCCAGGGGGCGACCACTGAAGCTTTCTTT. Its translation: CASSPQGATTEAFF.

V and J are TRBV4-2 and TRBJ1-5, with TRBD1 as a possible D gene (5 bases). V was cut by 5 bases and J by 3 bases, with 11 bases left in between. The CDR3 length is 14 residues. Germline loops: CDR1 LGHNA, CDR2 YNFKEQ. In DNA, the CDR3 is TGTGCCAGCAGCGGTTTACAGGCCAATCAGCCCCAGCATTTT. This sequence encodes CASSGLQANQPQHF.

V gene TRBV9 combines with J gene TRBJ2-3; 8 nucleotides match TRBD2. The CDR3 runs to 15 residues. V gave up 0 bases and J gave up 3 bases; unmatched junction bases: 3. Germline CDR1 is SGDLS and CDR2 is YYNGEE. The CDR3 nucleotides read TGTGCCAGCAGCGTAGCGGGGGGGCTTACAGATACGCAGTATTTT. It specifies CASSVAGGLTDTQYF.

This sequence joins TRBV6-1 and TRBJ1-6, with TRBD1 identical over 8 bases. CDR1 and CDR2 from the germline V gene are MNHNS and SASEGT. V lost 4 bases to trimming and J lost 9 bases; unmatched junction nucleotides: 5. The CDR3 has 14 residues. CDR3 DNA: TGTGCCAGCAGTGGGGGCAGGGGGCTTTCACCCCTCCACTTT. Translated: CASSGGRGLSPLHF.

This clone was seen a single time. The V call is TRBV5-1, the J call TRBJ2-5, with D hard to call. The CDR3 extends over 14 amino acids. Trimming pared 3 bases from V and 0 bases from J, leaving 9 bases between. CDR1 is SGHRS, CDR2 YFSETQ, per germline. CDR3 coding DNA: TGCGCCAGCAGCTCACAAACGTACCAAGAGACCCAGTACTTC. It translates to CASSSQTYQETQYF.

V and J are TRBV18 and TRBJ2-1; 9 positions agree with TRBD2. The CDR3 is 14 amino acids. The germline V gene encodes CDR1 KGHSH and CDR2 LQKENI. V was clipped by 5 bases and J by 3 bases; unmatched bases: 2. This CDR3 reads CASSISGGYNEQFF. The CDR3 region has the DNA TGTGCCAGCTCAATTAGCGGGGGCTACAATGAGCAGTTCTTC.

This chain uses TRBV7-9 with TRBJ2-5; 12 bases line up with TRBD2. CDR1 and CDR2 (germline): SEHNR, FQNEAQ (reference sequence). This CDR3 is built from 17 residues. V was pared by 0 bases and J by 5 bases, with 7 bases of the junction left unmatched. DNA for the CDR3: TGTGCCAGCAGCTTAGCCGCTAGCGGGGGGGCCGCGGAGACCCAGTACTTC. It yields the protein CASSLAASGGAAETQYF.